The 11 T cell receptor beta chains listed next were all sequenced from one sample in a study of blood T cell repertoires in COVID-19. Some clones are missing from TCRdb's copy, which holds only in-frame ones; the method was immunoSEQ multiplex PCR. The repertoire has 280,000 or so clones, 89% of them found once; the top ten carry less than 3%. Sequences were obtained from PBMCs or T cells enriched from blood (not recorded which). These receptors were taken from a woman aged 50 to 60 who had been exposed to COVID-19.

This clone has a single count. This sequence joins TRBV5-1 and TRBJ2-2, with 9 bases lining up with TRBD2. V lost 3 bases to trimming and J lost 5 bases; unmatched junction nucleotides: 8. The length of the CDR3 is 16 residues. The germline V gene encodes CDR1 SGHRS and CDR2 YFSETQ. CDR3 sequence reads: CASSSGGGAKTGELFF. The CDR3 DNA reads as TGCGCCAGCAGCTCTGGCGGGGGGGCCAAGACCGGGGAGCTGTTTTTT. The whole variable domain, filled in from reference TRBV5-1 and TRBJ2-2, reads KAGVTQTPRYLIKTRGQQVTLSCSPISGHRSVSWYQQTPGQGLQFLFEYFSETQRNKGNFPGRFSGRQFSNSRSEMNVSTLELGDSALYLCASSSGGGAKTGELFFGEGSRLTVL.

The V and J genes are TRBV7-9 and TRBJ1-6, with TRBD1 identical over 8 bases. This CDR3 is 15 amino acids long. J lost 10 bases, V lost 8 bases, and 13 bases had no gene match. CDR1 is SEHNR and CDR2 is FQNEAQ in the germline V gene (reference sequence). The CDR3 here is CASASEDRVVSPLHF. The CDR3 DNA sequence: TGTGCCAGCGCCTCGGAGGACAGGGTGGTGTCACCCCTCCACTTT. Together with reference TRBV7-9 and TRBJ1-6, the CDR3 gives the full variable domain: DTGVSQNPRHKITKRGQNVTFRCDPISEHNRLYWYRQTLGQGPEFLTYFQNEAQLEKSRLLSDRFSAERPKGSFSTLEIQRTEQGDSAMYLCASASEDRVVSPLHFGNGTRLTVT.

The chain joins TRBV5-1 to TRBJ2-1; D unresolved. CDR1 is SGHRS and CDR2 is YFSETQ in the germline V gene. The V gene lost 4 bases and the J gene lost 9 bases, with 11 bases spanning the gap. The CDR3 loop spans 12 amino acids. The CDR3 DNA follows: TGCGCCAGCAGCAATAGCTTGGTTGAGCAGTTCTTC. This gives the protein CASSNSLVEQFF.

J is TRBJ1-6 and V is TRBV5-1, with 7 bases fitting TRBD1. With 4 bases clipped from V and 7 bases from J, the junction kept 2 bases outside the gene matches. The germline V gene encodes CDR1 SGHRS and CDR2 YFSETQ. The CDR3 is made up of 13 amino acids. CDR3 in DNA: TGCGCCAGCAGCATGACAGGGAATTCACCCCTCCACTTT. It codes for CASSMTGNSPLHF.

V usage is TRBV3-1 (or the pseudogene TRBV3-2) and J usage is TRBJ2-3, with 8 bases fitting TRBD1. The germline V gene encodes CDR1 LGHDT and CDR2 YNNKEL (reference sequence). Trimming removed 2 bases from V and 5 bases from J; junction bases left unmatched: 6. This CDR3 has 15 residues. This CDR3 reads CASSQRQGTLDTQYF. The CDR3 DNA sequence: TGTGCCAGCAGCCAAAGACAGGGGACATTAGATACGCAGTATTTT.

The chain uses TRBV4-1 and TRBJ2-1; 12 positions agree with TRBD1. Germline V gives CDR1 MGHRA, CDR2 YSYEKL. The J segment lost 8 bases and the V segment lost 3 bases, leaving 8 bases of the junction unmatched. The CDR3 is made up of 16 amino acids. Here the CDR3 DNA reads TGCGCCAGCAGCCATCCCCCCGGGACAGGGGGCGATGAGCAGTTCTTC. Translated: CASSHPPGTGGDEQFF.

The table lists this clone with a few counts. J is TRBJ1-1 and V is TRBV5-1; perhaps TRBD1 as D (6 bases). Germline V CDR1 and CDR2: SGHRS, YFSETQ. The germline V and J ends were trimmed by 5 bases and 1 base, with 12 bases remaining between them. The CDR3 consists of 14 residues. The CDR3 nucleotides read TGCGCCAGCAGAAAACAGGGCGAGAACACTGAAGCTTTCTTT. Amino acid sequence: CASRKQGENTEAFF.

The gene calls are TRBV28 and TRBJ2-1; TRBD2 aligns across 7 bases. V lost 3 bases to trimming and J lost 5 bases; unmatched junction nucleotides: 10. Germline V gene lookup returns CDR1 MDHEN and CDR2 SYDVKM. The CDR3 loop spans 16 amino acids. The CDR3 is CASSFFTPGTNNEQFF. CDR3 nucleotide sequence: TGTGCCAGCAGTTTCTTCACCCCCGGGACTAACAATGAGCAGTTCTTC.

The chain uses TRBV6-1 and TRBJ1-2; 8 nucleotides match TRBD1. V was clipped by 3 bases and J by 5 bases; unmatched bases: 2. Germline V gives CDR1 MNHNS, CDR2 SASEGT. The CDR3 length is 13 residues. The CDR3 bases are TGTGCCAGCAGTGATCGGACAGGGTATGGCTACACCTTC. It encodes CASSDRTGYGYTF.

Concerning this clone itself: Other nucleotide sequences in the sample specify the same CDR3. The chain joins TRBV3-1 (or the pseudogene TRBV3-2) to TRBJ1-2; D ambiguous. V was trimmed by 1 base and J by 0 bases, leaving 3 bases between them. Germline V gene lookup returns CDR1 LGHDT and CDR2 YNNKEL (reference sequence). This CDR3 has 13 residues. Written as DNA, the CDR3 is TGTGCCAGCAGCCAAGCGGCTAACTATGGCTACACCTTC. This encodes CASSQAANYGYTF.

The chain recombines TRBV2 with TRBJ2-6; 8 bases are a match to TRBD1. Germline V gene sequence: CDR1 SNHLY, CDR2 FYNNEI. After removal of 7 bases from V and 0 bases from J, the junction contained 5 bases not matched to a gene. The CDR3 has 16 residues. The CDR3 reads CASIGQGLSGANVLTF. The CDR3 DNA reads TGTGCCAGCATAGGACAGGGACTCTCTGGGGCCAACGTCCTGACTTTC.